One sample yielded the 14 T cell receptor beta chains listed below, sequenced in a study of blood T cell repertoires in COVID-19. Assay: immunoSEQ multiplex PCR; the TCRdb copy retains only in-frame clones and omits some. The sample carries approximately 500,000 clones, approximately 83% recorded once. What was sequenced was peripheral blood. Receptors were obtained from a human donor in a cohort sampled during active COVID-19.

The gene calls are TRBV19 and TRBJ1-2, with D maybe TRBD1 (6 bases). Germline-derived CDR1 and CDR2 are LNHDA and SQIVND (reference sequence). The CDR3 length is 16 residues. Between the trimmed V and J ends, which lost 7 bases and 6 bases, there was a span of 24 bases. The CDR3 sequence is CASIQDPDSLIHGYTF. The CDR3 DNA reads as TGTGCCAGTATCCAAGATCCGGACAGCTTAATTCATGGCTACACCTTC.

CDR3 loop: CASSLRREYNSPLHF. CDR3 nucleotide sequence: TGTGCCAGCAGTTTAAGGAGAGAGTATAATTCACCCCTCCACTTT. The chain combines TRBV27 with TRBJ1-6; D gene ambiguous. The V end was cut by 2 bases, the J end by 4 bases, with 9 bases between. CDR3 length: 15 residues. The germline gives CDR1 MNHEY, CDR2 SMNVEV (reference sequence).

The genes are TRBV5-4 and TRBJ2-5; D is uncertain. Per the germline V gene, CDR1 is SGHNT and CDR2 is YYREEE (reference sequence). V lost 1 base and J 5 bases, leaving 15 bases between the germline ends. The CDR3 totals 15 residues. The CDR3 DNA follows: TGTGCCAGCAGCTTGCCCAGCCCCAGGATGGAGACCCAGTACTTC. Its protein is CASSLPSPRMETQYF.

The chain recombines TRBV7-3 with TRBJ1-6, with 10 nucleotides matching TRBD1. Germline CDR1 is SGHTA and CDR2 is FQGTGA. Trimming cost V 4 bases and J 7 bases; bases outside gene matches: 4. The CDR3 runs to 15 residues. The CDR3 reads CASSSRTGGNSPLHF. CDR3 DNA: TGTGCCAGCAGCTCAAGGACAGGGGGGAATTCACCCCTCCACTTT.

The chain joins TRBV28 to TRBJ1-2, with 9 bases aligning to TRBD1. The CDR3 runs to 15 residues. In germline, CDR1 is MDHEN, CDR2 SYDVKM. V lost 7 bases and J lost 4; bases outside the gene matches: 10. CDR3 protein: CASTSGQGVVYGYTF. The DNA for the CDR3 is TGTGCCAGCACCTCGGGACAGGGAGTGGTCTATGGCTACACCTTC.

This chain connects TRBV19 to TRBJ2-3, with TRBD2 matching over 10 bases. The CDR3 length is 16 residues. Germline CDR1 LNHDA, CDR2 SQIVND (reference sequence). Trimming took 7 bases from V and 3 from J; bases not matched to a gene: 10. The CDR3 region is CASKEREGRRTDTQYF. The CDR3 DNA is TGTGCCAGTAAGGAGCGGGAGGGCCGCCGGACAGATACGCAGTATTTT. The full variable domain, with the rest looked up from reference TRBV19 and TRBJ2-3, is DGGITQSPKYLFRKEGQNVTLSCEQNLNHDAMYWYRQDPGQGLRLIYYSQIVNDFQKGDIAEGYSVSREKKESFPLTVTSAQKNPTAFYLCASKEREGRRTDTQYFGPGTRLTVL.

The rearrangement links TRBV20-1 to TRBJ2-1, with a tentative D call TRBD1 (6 bases). Trimming removed 5 bases from V and 12 bases from J, with 14 bases in between. The germline V gene encodes CDR1 DFQATT and CDR2 SNEGSKA (reference sequence). The CDR3 length is 11 residues. This CDR3 reads CSAARRGRQFF. The CDR3 nucleotides are TGCAGTGCTGCCCGCAGGGGAAGGCAGTTCTTC.

The CDR3 is CAWRLAGVNEQFF. Here the CDR3 DNA reads TGTGCCTGGAGGCTAGCGGGAGTCAATGAGCAGTTCTTC. The chain combines TRBV30 with TRBJ2-1; 10 bases fit TRBD2. Germline V gives CDR1 GTSNPN, CDR2 SVGIG (reference sequence). Trimming at V came to 3 bases and at J to 6 bases, leaving 2 bases not matched to a gene. The CDR3 consists of 13 residues.

The chain combines TRBV6-1 with TRBJ2-3, with D tentatively TRBD2 (5 bases). The germline CDR1 and CDR2 sequences are MNHNS and SASEGT. The CDR3 extends over 14 amino acids. Trimming pared 3 bases from V and 2 bases from J, leaving 9 bases between. The DNA of the CDR3 is TGTGCCAGCAGTGATACGGGATCCACAGATACGCAGTATTTT. It translates to CASSDTGSTDTQYF.

The rearrangement uses TRBV18 and TRBJ2-7; 8 positions match TRBD1. Trimming cost V 5 bases and J 6 bases; bases outside gene matches: 9. This CDR3 spans 14 amino acids. Per the germline V gene, CDR1 is KGHSH and CDR2 is LQKENI. CDR3 nucleotide sequence: TGTGCCAGCTCAGTCGGACAGGGCGAGGGCGAGCAGTACTTC. Translated: CASSVGQGEGEQYF.

The chain couples TRBV19 to TRBJ2-6; 14 nucleotides align to TRBD2. The CDR3 length is 19 residues. Germline V gene data show CDR1 as LNHDA and CDR2 as SQIVND (reference sequence). J was trimmed by 3 bases and V by 5 bases; bases with no gene match: 9. CDR3 amino acids: CASSHPGTSGSYGANVLTF. For the CDR3, the DNA is TGTGCCAGTAGTCACCCAGGGACTAGCGGGAGCTATGGGGCCAACGTCCTGACTTTC.

V usage is TRBV7-3 and J usage is TRBJ2-3; 9 bases line up with TRBD1. The CDR3 extends over 18 amino acids. J lost 4 bases, V lost 2 bases, and 13 bases had no gene match. Germline V gene lookup returns CDR1 SGHTA and CDR2 FQGTGA. The CDR3 loop reads CASSLGNPGQGGADTQYF. The CDR3 DNA reads as TGTGCCAGCAGCTTAGGGAACCCGGGACAGGGAGGGGCAGATACGCAGTATTTT.

The chain couples TRBV6-2 or TRBV6-3 to TRBJ2-7, with 7 bases aligning to TRBD2. The CDR3 length is 17 residues. Germline loops: CDR1 MNHEY, CDR2 SVGEGT. With V trimmed by 4 bases and J by 3 bases, 15 bases remained unmatched. The chain's CDR3 is CASSSNWGLADFYEQYF. Here the CDR3 DNA reads TGTGCCAGCAGTTCCAACTGGGGCCTAGCGGACTTCTACGAGCAGTACTTC.

This clone was counted only a few times. V is TRBV7-2 and J is TRBJ1-2, with 9 bases matching TRBD1. With 5 bases clipped from V and 9 bases from J, the junction kept 13 bases outside the gene matches. The germline CDR1 and CDR2 sequences are SGHTA and FQGNSA. This CDR3 is built from 15 residues. The CDR3 region is CASSATSTGQGSYTF. DNA of the CDR3: TGTGCCAGCAGCGCCACATCCACGGGACAGGGTAGCTACACCTTC.